The 12 T cell receptor beta chains below all came from one sample that was sequenced in a study of regulatory T cells in long-lasting Graves disease. Time point meaning: persistent/refractory GD, antithyroid drugs over 5 years with positive TRAb. PBMC-extracted RNA yielded the TCR library. Library construction for TCR beta used iRepertoire HTBI primers and Arm-PCR of CDR3 regions. Using its own MiXCR run on the multiplex PCR reads, TCRdb lists one record per CDR3 protein. This repertoire shows 400,000 to 500,000 distinct CDR3 sequences, less than 25% found once; its top ten account for 10% to 15%. The specimen was peripheral blood mononuclear cells (PBMCs), collected when the disease was refractory, from a patient treated with antithyroid drugs. These receptors were obtained from a female donor with Graves disease.

This clonotype was seen a few times. The chain employs TRBV20-1 and TRBJ1-1; 9 positions match TRBD1. The CDR3 spans 15 residues. Germline CDR1 and CDR2: DFQATT and SNEGSKA (reference sequence). V trimming: 3 bases; J trimming: 0 bases; junction bases outside the gene matches: 5. Here the CDR3 DNA reads TGCAGTGCTAGGCCAGGGACAGGGCTGAACACTGAAGCTTTCTTT. This encodes CSARPGTGLNTEAFF.

This clonotype occurred many times. The DNA for the CDR3 is TGTGCCAGCAGCTTTGGGGGGACAGGGGGTGACGAGCAGTACTTC. It translates to CASSFGGTGGDEQYF. This rearrangement joins TRBV7-2 to TRBJ2-7; 11 bases are shared with TRBD1. The germline V gene has CDR1 SGHTA and CDR2 FQGNSA. This CDR3 has 15 amino acids. The J segment lost 5 bases and the V segment lost 3 bases, leaving 6 bases of the junction unmatched.

This clonotype was seen ten or more times. The chain is built from TRBV11-2 and TRBJ1-6; possibly TRBD1 for D (6 bases). The CDR3 contains 14 residues. Trimming shortened V by 2 bases and J by 9 bases, and 11 bases separated the two germline ends. Germline CDR1 SGHAT, CDR2 FQNNGV. CDR3 bases: TGTGCCAGCAGCTTATGGGGGCAGGGTTCACCCCTCCACTTT. It translates to CASSLWGQGSPLHF.

On this clonotype: Being one base from a much bigger clone, this may be a read error. This chain uses TRBV28 with TRBJ1-1, with a possible D match to TRBD1 (5 bases). The germline V gene encodes CDR1 MDHEN and CDR2 SYDVKM. The CDR3 totals 14 residues. The CDR3 DNA follows: TGTGCCATCACCGCGGAGGGACTGAACACTGGAGCTTTCTTT. Its translation is CAITAEGLNTGAFF.

V gene TRBV6-9 combines with J gene TRBJ1-1, with TRBD1 matching 9 bases. The CDR3 has 16 residues. Germline CDR1 reads MNHGY; CDR2 reads SVAAGI. Trimming cost V 3 bases and J 3 bases; bases outside gene matches: 8. The CDR3 reads CASSYRSTGGYTEAFF. For the CDR3, the DNA is TGTGCCAGCAGTTACCGATCTACAGGGGGCTACACTGAAGCTTTCTTT.

The V gene is TRBV14, the J gene TRBJ2-1; TRBD2 might be the D (6 bases). Trimming removed 4 bases at V and 12 bases at J, with 16 bases between. This CDR3 spans 13 amino acids. In germline, CDR1 is SGHDN, CDR2 FVKESK. CDR3 sequence reads: CASSLVGGTTQFF. CDR3 nucleotides: TGTGCCAGCAGCCTAGTGGGGGGAACTACGCAGTTCTTC.

This rearrangement joins TRBV30 to TRBJ1-1; weak D call: TRBD1 (5 bases). This CDR3 has 12 amino acids. The germline CDR1 and CDR2 sequences are GTSNPN and SVGIG (reference sequence). The ends were cut back, 4 bases at V and 5 bases at J, with 11 bases in the middle. CDR3 sequence reads: CAWTRDGTEAFF. The CDR3 nucleotides read TGTGCCTGGACCCGGGACGGAACTGAAGCTTTCTTT.

The chain links TRBV4-3 to TRBJ1-2; the match to TRBD1 covers 7 bases. The trim removed 1 base at V and 3 bases at J, leaving 8 bases unmatched. Germline V gives CDR1 LGHNA, CDR2 YSLEER. The CDR3 extends over 16 amino acids. CDR3 amino acids: CASSQGFRDSDYGYTF. The CDR3 DNA sequence: TGCGCCAGCAGCCAAGGCTTCAGGGACAGCGACTATGGCTACACCTTC.

V and J are TRBV6-1 and TRBJ1-1; TRBD1 matches at 12 bases. The V gene's germline CDR1 is MNHNS and CDR2 SASEGT. This CDR3 region has 16 residues. V gave up 5 bases and J gave up 1 base; unmatched junction bases: 5. The CDR3 region has the DNA TGTGCCAGCAGTCCCCGGGACAGGGGGCAGAACACTGAAGCTTTCTTT. This codes for CASSPRDRGQNTEAFF.

The V gene is TRBV5-1, the J gene TRBJ2-5, with D possibly being TRBD1 (5 bases). The ends were cut back, 0 bases at V and 0 bases at J, with 9 bases in the middle. The CDR3 contains 15 residues. From germline, CDR1 is SGHRS and CDR2 YFSETQ. Written as DNA, the CDR3 is TGCGCCAGCAGCTTGGGACAGATGTACCAAGAGACCCAGTACTTC. Its protein is CASSLGQMYQETQYF.

In its sample, this clonotype was seen a few times. This chain uses TRBV3-1 with TRBJ2-5; 7 bases match TRBD2. Germline assignment: CDR1 LGHDT and CDR2 YNNKEL (reference sequence). The CDR3 has 18 residues. The trim removed 4 bases at V and 1 base at J, leaving 15 bases unmatched. CDR3 coding DNA: TGTGCCAGCAGCCTAAGGTATACGGCTAGCGGCGCCCAAGAGACCCAGTACTTC. Protein product: CASSLRYTASGAQETQYF.

This clonotype was found a few times. In DNA, the CDR3 is TGTGCCAGCAGCCATATCCGGGGGAGTGAGCAGTTCTTC. This encodes CASSHIRGSEQFF. The chain has TRBV6-2 or TRBV6-3 and TRBJ2-1, with D perhaps matching TRBD2 (6 bases). CDR3 length: 13 amino acids. CDR1 and CDR2 from the germline V gene are MNHEY and SVGEGT. V lost 6 bases to trimming and J lost 9 bases, with 15 bases between them.